This T cell receptor (beta chain) stems from a study of cytomegalovirus exposure and HLA in healthy donors. Overall study context: In an earlier analysis, almost 120 million unique TCR beta sequences were found from some 180 million T cells.

Study results and caveats: A few CMV-associated chains were confirmed in vitro to be specific for CMV antigens.

As to this clone: The antigen is not known.

PCR employed 60 Vbeta and 13 Jbeta primers. TCRdb's table, derived via immunoSEQ multiplex PCR, lists solely in-frame clones and lacks some. The repertoire consists of over 150,000 clones, with 77% occurring once and the leading ten covering about 1.5%. The ends were cut back, 4 bases at V and 3 bases at J, with 7 bases in the middle. Germline V CDR1 and CDR2: MDHEN, SYDVKM. This CDR3 is built from 12 residues. The V gene is TRBV28, the J gene TRBJ2-7; D not resolved. The TCR comes from a woman aged 30 to 39 in good health and CMV-seropositive. What was sequenced was PBMCs. For the CDR3, the DNA is TGTGCCAGCAGTTCCCCTTACTACGAGCAGTACTTC. This translates into CASSSPYYEQYF.